This TCR beta chain is from a study of blood T cell repertoires in COVID-19. Germline CDR1 LNHDA, CDR2 SQIVND (reference sequence). V was clipped by 4 bases and J by 1 base; unmatched bases: 4. The CDR3 has 15 residues. The repertoire was sequenced with immunoSEQ multiplex PCR; TCRdb's copy has only in-frame clones and lacks some. The sample includes roughly 77,000 clones, 70% to 90% of them seen just once. The rearrangement links TRBV19 to TRBJ2-5, with 9 bases that match TRBD1. The sequenced sample was peripheral blood. The clonotype comes from a woman older than 75 with active COVID-19. The CDR3 here is CASSRKTGGQETQYF. The CDR3 nucleotides read TGTGCCAGTAGTAGAAAGACAGGGGGCCAAGAGACCCAGTACTTC.